These T cell receptor beta chains were read from a single sample in a study of T cell clonotyping in hematopoietic cell transplantation. Assay used: immunoSEQ multiplex PCR; TCRdb lists only in-frame clones, some missing. Among 10,000 to 15,000 clones, roughly 76% were seen once, and the ten largest hold roughly 14%. The sequencing here drew on peripheral blood mononuclear cells, taken 180 days after allogeneic stem cell transplant. The receptors come from a male patient aged 55 to 69 who had an allogeneic stem cell transplant from an unrelated donor, so the T cells may come from the graft donor. Some clones in this sample may be carry-over from other donors' samples. Each CDR3 is given with its conserved first and last residue. Fields, in order: D gene, J gene, V gene, CDR3 protein. D genes are given only for firm matches.

TRBD1 | TRBJ1-4 | TRBV15 | CATSSGQGAEKLFF
TRBD1 | TRBJ1-1 | TRBV20-1 | CSAARDSEAFF
. | . | TRBV25-1 | CASSVSADSSYEQYF
. | TRBJ1-2 | TRBV4-2 | CASSQDRARYYGYTF
. | TRBJ1-2 | TRBV6-5 | CASSLDRGYGYTF
. | TRBJ1-4 | TRBV19 | CASKSGGTTNEKLFF
. | TRBJ2-2 | TRBV6-5 | CASSQTGYGELFF
. | TRBJ2-7 | TRBV13 | CASSPGAGRAQEQYF
. | TRBJ2-7 | TRBV30 | CAWSPGADEQYF
. | TRBJ1-1 | TRBV30 | CAWGVNTEAFF
. | TRBJ2-7 | TRBV5-4 | CASSWEGGVAYEQYF
. | TRBJ1-1 | TRBV6-5 | CASRPPGGTEAFF
. | TRBJ2-7 | TRBV30 | CAWGGRRAEQYF
. | TRBJ2-7 | TRBV5-1 | CASGPWDSSYEQYF
. | . | TRBV2 | CASSEMEEEGSYEQYF
. | TRBJ1-1 | TRBV28 | CATNLPWGGANTEAFF
. | TRBJ1-2 | TRBV6-1 | CASSEAGTGIYGYTF
. | TRBJ1-1 | TRBV6-6 | CASSSAYDQTPRSFF
. | TRBJ1-5 | TRBV19 | CASSIWGTSNQPQHF
. | TRBJ2-7 | TRBV5-1 | CASSPPGGIGYEQYF
. | TRBJ1-2 | TRBV30 | CACFKGGQANYGYTF
. | TRBJ1-6 | TRBV28 | CASSFLGDPPPHF
TRBD2 | TRBJ2-1 | TRBV6-6 | CASGREWNEQFF
TRBD1 | TRBJ1-1 | TRBV29-1 | CSAWGQGTEAFF
. | TRBJ2-7 | TRBV4-1 | CASSQQQGPDEQYF
TRBD1 | TRBJ1-2 | TRBV10-3 | CAITGGQNYGYTF
. | TRBJ1-3 | TRBV11-2 | CASSLDRGETGNTIYF
. | TRBJ2-1 | TRBV1 | CTSSQDTRNNEQFF
. | TRBJ2-1 | TRBV4-1 | CASSQSVQDEQFF
. | TRBJ2-6 | TRBV4-1 | CASSRGDGSGANVLTF
. | . | TRBV6-5 | CASSLRPSFNEQYF
TRBD1 | TRBJ1-4 | TRBV7-8 | CASTDDRGNVFF
. | TRBJ1-6 | TRBV6-6 | CASSKQVGYNSPLHF
. | TRBJ2-7 | TRBV2 | CASSALGYEQYF
TRBD1 | TRBJ1-1 | TRBV29-1 | CSVADRGTEAFF
. | TRBJ2-7 | TRBV6-1 | CASTQRTGPWEQYF
. | TRBJ1-5 | TRBV7-3 | CASREQVHQPQHF
TRBD1 | TRBJ2-7 | TRBV5-6 | CASSLMSTGGSYEQYF
. | TRBJ2-5 | TRBV30 | CAWSLTARQETQYF
. | TRBJ1-2 | TRBV6-5 | CASRSGVFDGYTF
. | TRBJ1-4 | TRBV6-5 | CASSRFDRNEKLFF
. | TRBJ2-1 | TRBV7-3 | CASSLIHSAGNEQFF
. | TRBJ1-2 | TRBV20-1 | CSASGLSGYTF
. | TRBJ2-6 | TRBV25-1 | CASSESDRSMTF
TRBD2 | TRBJ2-7 | TRBV19 | CASSLIAGDEQYF
TRBD1 | TRBJ2-7 | TRBV11-3 | CASSLVSGQGSEQYF
. | TRBJ2-7 | TRBV5-6 | CASSSEFRAYEQYF
. | TRBJ1-2 | TRBV7-6 | CASSYETGLYGYTF
. | TRBJ1-2 | TRBV28 | CASSLGEGGHDGYNYGYTF
TRBD2 | TRBJ2-5 | TRBV11-2 | CASSLGEGPGEETQYF
TRBD1 | TRBJ2-3 | TRBV5-1 | CASSLWDSDTDTQYF
TRBD1 | TRBJ1-1 | TRBV6-5 | CASSLQGTTEAFF
TRBD1 | TRBJ1-2 | TRBV25-1 | CASSGMDRGYGYTF
TRBD2 | TRBJ2-3 | TRBV6-5 | CASSYTSGGPDTQYF
TRBD2 | TRBJ2-7 | TRBV30 | CAWNQREVDEQYF